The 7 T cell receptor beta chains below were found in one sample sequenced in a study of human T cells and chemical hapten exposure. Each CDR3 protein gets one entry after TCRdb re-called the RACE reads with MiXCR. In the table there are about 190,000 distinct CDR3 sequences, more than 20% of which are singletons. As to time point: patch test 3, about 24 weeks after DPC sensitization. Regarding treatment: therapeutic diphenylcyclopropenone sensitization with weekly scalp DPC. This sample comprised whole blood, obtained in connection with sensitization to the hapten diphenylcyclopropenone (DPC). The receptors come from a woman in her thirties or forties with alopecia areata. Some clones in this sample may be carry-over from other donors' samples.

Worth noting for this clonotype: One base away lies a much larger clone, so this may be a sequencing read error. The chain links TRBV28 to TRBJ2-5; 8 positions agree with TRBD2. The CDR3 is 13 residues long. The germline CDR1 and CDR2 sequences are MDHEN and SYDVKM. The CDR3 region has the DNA TGTTCCAGCAGCGGGAGAGCCCAAGAGACCCAGTACTTC. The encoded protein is CSSSGRAQETQYF.

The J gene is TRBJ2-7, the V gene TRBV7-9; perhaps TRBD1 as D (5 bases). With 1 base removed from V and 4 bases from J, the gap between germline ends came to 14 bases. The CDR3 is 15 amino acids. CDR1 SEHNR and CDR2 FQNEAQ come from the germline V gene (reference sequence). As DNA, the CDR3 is TGTGCCAGCAGCTTAGATTCGGCAGGGCGGTACGAGCAGTACTTC. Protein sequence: CASSLDSAGRYEQYF. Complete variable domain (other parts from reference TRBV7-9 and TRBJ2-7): DTGVSQNPRHKITKRGQNVTFRCDPISEHNRLYWYRQTLGQGPEFLTYFQNEAQLEKSRLLSDRFSAERPKGSFSTLEIQRTEQGDSAMYLCASSLDSAGRYEQYFGPGTRLTVT.

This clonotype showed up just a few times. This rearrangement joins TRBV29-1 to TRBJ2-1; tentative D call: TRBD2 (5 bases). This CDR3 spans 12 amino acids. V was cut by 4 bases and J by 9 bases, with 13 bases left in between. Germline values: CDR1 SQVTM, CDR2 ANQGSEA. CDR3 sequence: CSVVGSVSEQFF. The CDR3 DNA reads TGCAGCGTTGTTGGTAGCGTTAGTGAGCAGTTCTTC.

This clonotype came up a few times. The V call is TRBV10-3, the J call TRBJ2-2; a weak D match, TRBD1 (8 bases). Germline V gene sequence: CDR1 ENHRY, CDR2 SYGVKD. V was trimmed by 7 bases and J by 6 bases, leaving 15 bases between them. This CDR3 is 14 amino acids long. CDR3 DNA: TGTGCCATCACCGGACAGGGAGGGGCCGGGGAGCTGTTTTTT. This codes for CAITGQGGAGELFF.

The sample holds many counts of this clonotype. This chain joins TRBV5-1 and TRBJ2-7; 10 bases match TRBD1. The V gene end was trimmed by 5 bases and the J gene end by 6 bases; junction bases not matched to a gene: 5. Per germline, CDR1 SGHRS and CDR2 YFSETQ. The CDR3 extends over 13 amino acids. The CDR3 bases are TGCGCCAGCAGACCGGGACAGGGGTCCGAGCAGTACTTC. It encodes CASRPGQGSEQYF.

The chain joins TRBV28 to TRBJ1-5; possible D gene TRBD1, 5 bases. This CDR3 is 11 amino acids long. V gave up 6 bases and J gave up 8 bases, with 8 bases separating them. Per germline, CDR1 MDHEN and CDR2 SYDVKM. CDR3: CASSPREPQHF. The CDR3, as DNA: TGTGCCAGCAGCCCCAGGGAGCCCCAGCATTTT.

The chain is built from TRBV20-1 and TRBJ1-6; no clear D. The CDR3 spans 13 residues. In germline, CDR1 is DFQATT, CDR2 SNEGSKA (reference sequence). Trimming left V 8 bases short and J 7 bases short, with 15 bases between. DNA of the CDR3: TGCAGTCCTTTGGGCACGGCAAATTCACCCCTCCACTTT. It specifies CSPLGTANSPLHF.